This T cell receptor (beta chain) derives from a study of cytotoxic CD8 clonotypes in ibrutinib-treated CLL. At the level of the study: Response samples were taken after a median of about 12 months on treatment, range 6 to 36. Study results and limitations: Rising at ibrutinib response, clonality subsequently fell back toward baseline at progression. Clonality at baseline surpassed age-matched healthy donors and tracked circulating CD8+ T-cell counts.

For this clone: Its antigen is currently unknown.

The TCR beta libraries used 2 to 2.5 micrograms of genomic DNA that came from cryopreserved PBMCs. Method: immunoSEQ multiplex PCR; TCRdb's copy keeps in-frame clones and lacks some. This table has about 49,000 clones, about half appearing once. V was trimmed by 6 bases and J by 2 bases, leaving 19 bases between them. In germline, CDR1 is MNHEY, CDR2 SMNVEV (reference sequence). The CDR3 sequence is 16 residues long. The sequenced sample was PBMCs, obtained after 12 months of ibrutinib treatment. The clonotype comes from a human donor with chronic lymphocytic leukemia. The chain combines TRBV27 with TRBJ1-2; possibly TRBD1 for D (5 bases). CDR3 coding DNA: TGTGCCAGCAGCCGGACACGGGGCGACCTAAACTATGGCTACACCTTC. Amino acid sequence: CASSRTRGDLNYGYTF.